One and the same sample provided the 27 T cell receptor beta chains below, sequenced in a study of cytomegalovirus exposure and HLA in healthy donors. Primers for the PCR totalled 60 Vbeta and 13 Jbeta. TCRdb's copy holds only in-frame clones and misses some; the assay was immunoSEQ multiplex PCR. Among about 200,000 clones listed, approximately 86% were seen once. The sample comprised PBMCs. These receptors were obtained from a woman aged 25 to 39 in good health and CMV-seronegative.

The chain carries TRBV5-3 and TRBJ2-3; 7 bases line up with TRBD2. TRBV5-3 carries the ORF label, with uncertain function. J was trimmed by 0 bases and V by 6 bases; bases with no gene match: 7. The CDR3 is 15 residues long. The CDR3: CARIAGPPSTDTQYF. DNA of the CDR3: TGTGCCAGAATAGCGGGCCCTCCTAGCACAGATACGCAGTATTTT.

The chain recombines TRBV29-1 with TRBJ1-4, with D possibly matching TRBD1 (5 bases). The CDR3 is 13 residues long. The germline V and J ends were trimmed by 6 bases and 4 bases, with 12 bases remaining between them. CDR1 is SQVTM, CDR2 ANQGSEA, per germline. Here the CDR3 reads CSVRTTVNEKLFF. The CDR3 nucleotides read TGCAGCGTCCGGACAACCGTTAATGAAAAACTGTTTTTT.

V and J are TRBV5-1 and TRBJ2-7; 7 nucleotides line up with TRBD1. The CDR3 length is 15 residues. CDR1 SGHRS and CDR2 YFSETQ come from the germline V gene. After removal of 5 bases from V and 0 bases from J, the junction contained 8 bases not matched to a gene. CDR3 in DNA: TGCGCCAGCAGAAGGTCGAGGGACAGCTCCTACGAGCAGTACTTC. Its translation: CASRRSRDSSYEQYF.

The rearrangement uses TRBV5-1 and TRBJ2-1, with a possible D match to TRBD2 (6 bases). Trimming removed 7 bases at V and 1 base at J, with 18 bases between. There are 16 residues in the CDR3. CDR1 and CDR2 from the germline V gene are SGHRS and YFSETQ. In DNA, the CDR3 is TGCGCCAGCGATCCGGCCCAGGGAGGATCCTACAATGAGCAGTTCTTC. Protein sequence: CASDPAQGGSYNEQFF.

This clone was counted between two and nine times. The chain carries TRBV5-1 and TRBJ2-2; TRBD2 matches at 8 bases. The germline CDR1 and CDR2 sequences are SGHRS and YFSETQ. The CDR3 loop spans 17 amino acids. The V gene end was trimmed by 4 bases and the J gene end by 7 bases; junction bases not matched to a gene: 15. CDR3 DNA sequence: TGCGCCAGCAGCCTGCAGGTGGCTAGCGGGTATGGCGGGGAGCTGTTTTTT. Translated, it gives CASSLQVASGYGGELFF.

The chain employs TRBV11-3 and TRBJ2-2, with 8 bases fitting TRBD1. Germline trimming cut 1 base from V and 0 bases from J; bases unmatched to any gene: 4. CDR1 and CDR2 from the germline V gene are SGHNT and YENEEA. The CDR3 is 17 amino acids. The CDR3 sequence: CASSLGTGPSNTGELFF. CDR3 bases: TGTGCCAGCAGCTTAGGGACAGGGCCTTCGAACACCGGGGAGCTGTTTTTT.

As regards this clone: The junction differs from germline at one of its ends, possibly a read error. V is TRBV15 and J is TRBJ2-7; possible D gene TRBD2, 5 bases. The length of the CDR3 is 14 residues. Germline assignment: CDR1 LNHNV and CDR2 YYDKDF (reference sequence). The CDR3 nucleotides are TGTGCCACCAACAGAGTTTACCGGGACTACGAGCAGTACTTC. Protein sequence: CATNRVYRDYEQYF. The full variable domain, its missing parts supplied by reference TRBV15 and TRBJ2-7, is DAMVIQNPRYQVTQFGKPVTLSCSQTLNHNVMYWYQQKSSQAPKLLFHYYDKDFNNEADTPDNFQSRRPNTSFCFLDIRSPGLGDTAMYLCATNRVYRDYEQYFGPGTRLTVT.

V and J are TRBV27 and TRBJ1-6; D is perhaps TRBD1 (6 bases). CDR3 length: 13 amino acids. Germline lookup yields CDR1 MNHEY and CDR2 SMNVEV (reference sequence). Trimming shortened V by 3 bases and J by 8 bases, and 8 bases separated the two germline ends. The CDR3 DNA is TGTGCCAGCAGTTTTCAGGGGTATTCACCCCTCCACTTT. Protein product: CASSFQGYSPLHF.

The V call is TRBV4-1, the J call TRBJ2-7; TRBD2 matches at 15 bases. The CDR3 contains 18 residues. The junction had 9 bases not matched to a gene; V was cut back by 3 bases and J by 3 bases. In germline, CDR1 is MGHRA, CDR2 YSYEKL. The CDR3 bases are TGCGCCAGCAGCCATCGTCCGGGACTAGCGGGAGGAAGCTACGAGCAGTACTTC. This sequence encodes CASSHRPGLAGGSYEQYF.

V is TRBV7-8 and J is TRBJ2-1, with 11 bases matching TRBD2. The CDR3 totals 15 residues. Germline-derived CDR1 and CDR2 are SGHVS and FQNEAQ. V gave up 5 bases and J gave up 5 bases; unmatched junction bases: 5. CDR3: CASSPPSGGHNEQFF. In DNA form, the CDR3 reads TGTGCCAGCAGCCCCCCTAGCGGGGGGCACAATGAGCAGTTCTTC. Variable domain in full (rest from reference TRBV7-8 and TRBJ2-1): GAGVSQSPRYKVAKRGQDVALRCDPISGHVSLFWYQQALGQGPEFLTYFQNEAQLDKSGLPSDRFFAERPEGSVSTLKIQRTQQEDSAVYLCASSPPSGGHNEQFFGPGTRLTVL.

The rearrangement links TRBV19 to TRBJ2-1, with 8 bases identical to TRBD1. Germline V gives CDR1 LNHDA, CDR2 SQIVND (reference sequence). CDR3 length equals 18 residues. V lost 3 bases, J lost 9 bases, and 19 bases stayed unmatched. CDR3 in amino acids: CASSIARGQRLVLIEQFF. CDR3 sequence (DNA): TGTGCCAGTAGTATTGCCAGGGGGCAGAGACTAGTCCTCATTGAGCAGTTCTTC.

V and J are TRBV19 and TRBJ2-2; D uncertain. Germline V lookup: CDR1 LNHDA, CDR2 SQIVND (reference sequence). The CDR3 length is 14 residues. The V and J ends lost 10 bases and 3 bases respectively, with 15 bases between them. The chain's CDR3 is CATNPNRDTGELFF. The CDR3 coding sequence is TGTGCCACAAACCCGAATCGGGACACCGGGGAGCTGTTTTTT.

This clone was detected only once. J is TRBJ2-7 and V is TRBV19; 9 bases line up with TRBD1. Germline loops: CDR1 LNHDA, CDR2 SQIVND (reference sequence). Losses at the gene ends were 9 bases for V and 2 bases for J; bases not matched to a gene: 2. This CDR3 is built from 12 residues. Here the CDR3 DNA reads TGTGCCAGCGGGGACAGGGCCTACGAGCAGTACTTC. As protein: CASGDRAYEQYF.

The V and J genes are TRBV5-4 and TRBJ2-1; 9 positions agree with TRBD2. V dropped 4 bases and J dropped 4; count of bases not matched to a gene: 6. This CDR3 region has 15 residues. CDR1 SGHNT and CDR2 YYREEE come from the germline V gene (reference sequence). CDR3 DNA: TGTGCCAGCAGCCGGACTGCGGGGGGGTACAATGAGCAGTTCTTC. Its translation: CASSRTAGGYNEQFF.

The rearrangement uses TRBV5-1 and TRBJ2-3, with 7 bases that match TRBD2. The CDR3 contains 16 residues. CDR1 is SGHRS, CDR2 YFSETQ, per germline. The V and J ends lost 4 bases and 2 bases, in that order; junction bases with no gene match: 10. The CDR3 loop is CASSPLTSTITDTQYF. CDR3 nucleotide sequence: TGCGCCAGCAGCCCCCTGACTAGCACAATCACAGATACGCAGTATTTT. Together with reference TRBV5-1 and TRBJ2-3, the CDR3 gives the full variable domain: KAGVTQTPRYLIKTRGQQVTLSCSPISGHRSVSWYQQTPGQGLQFLFEYFSETQRNKGNFPGRFSGRQFSNSRSEMNVSTLELGDSALYLCASSPLTSTITDTQYFGPGTRLTVL.

This chain uses TRBV6-1 with TRBJ2-5; tentatively, D is TRBD2 (5 bases). Per the germline V gene, CDR1 is MNHNS and CDR2 is SASEGT. V dropped 3 bases and J dropped 11 bases, with 16 bases sitting between them. The CDR3 has 13 amino acids. CDR3 sequence: CASSDSGLREQYF. The CDR3 DNA sequence: TGTGCCAGCAGTGACAGCGGTTTGCGTGAGCAGTACTTC.

The V call is TRBV2, the J call TRBJ2-3; the D gene is possibly TRBD1 (6 bases). From germline, CDR1 is SNHLY and CDR2 FYNNEI. Trimming left V 6 bases short and J 5 bases short, with 12 bases between. This CDR3 has 13 residues. CDR3 in amino acids: CASSGRGGDTQYF. The CDR3 DNA reads TGTGCCAGCAGCGGACGAGGGGGAGATACGCAGTATTTT.

The chain recombines TRBV29-1 with TRBJ2-5, with TRBD1 identical over 9 bases. The CDR3 loop spans 13 amino acids. In germline, CDR1 is SQVTM, CDR2 ANQGSEA. The V segment lost 6 bases and the J segment 1 base; nucleotides outside the gene matches: 3. CDR3: CSVGQGGQETQYF. CDR3 bases: TGCAGCGTGGGACAGGGCGGCCAAGAGACCCAGTACTTC.

CDR3: CASSKLGEDYEQYF. The CDR3 DNA follows: TGTGCCAGCAGTAAACTAGGAGAGGATTACGAGCAGTACTTC. V gene TRBV6-1 combines with J gene TRBJ2-7; D is perhaps TRBD2 (5 bases). This CDR3 comprises 14 residues. The germline V and J ends were trimmed by 5 bases and 4 bases, with 15 bases remaining between them. Germline CDR1 and CDR2: MNHNS and SASEGT.

The chain links TRBV5-4 to TRBJ1-4; 7 nucleotides agree with TRBD1. The CDR3 is made up of 15 amino acids. Germline V gene data show CDR1 as SGHNT and CDR2 as YYREEE (reference sequence). V lost 4 bases to trimming and J lost 2 bases; unmatched junction nucleotides: 5. The CDR3 DNA reads as TGTGCCAGCAGCCCAACCAGGGGGACTAATGAAAAACTGTTTTTT. Protein sequence: CASSPTRGTNEKLFF.

The chain links TRBV2 to TRBJ2-7, with a possible D match to TRBD2 (7 bases). Germline CDR1 is SNHLY and CDR2 is FYNNEI. This CDR3 has 16 residues. V gave up 6 bases and J gave up 2 bases, with 20 bases separating them. The CDR3 DNA follows: TGTGCCAGCAGGGGGGGGCCGCAGATCTTAACCTACGAGCAGTACTTC. Its translation: CASRGGPQILTYEQYF.

The CDR3 loop is CASPPASVYNEQFF. The CDR3 DNA reads TGCGCCAGCCCGCCCGCTAGCGTCTACAATGAGCAGTTCTTC. The chain links TRBV5-1 to TRBJ2-1; tentative D call: TRBD2 (6 bases). This CDR3 is built from 14 residues. The germline V gene has CDR1 SGHRS and CDR2 YFSETQ. V lost 7 bases and J lost 3, with 14 bases in between.

The chain joins TRBV7-2 to TRBJ2-5; D may be TRBD2 (7 bases). This CDR3 is built from 16 residues. Germline-derived CDR1 and CDR2 are SGHTA and FQGNSA. V shed 5 bases and J shed 4 bases, with 20 bases lying between them. The CDR3 bases are TGTGCCAGCAGCCCTCGGGGCGGGGGCCGAAGAGAGACCCAGTACTTC. Encoded protein: CASSPRGGGRRETQYF.

The rearrangement uses TRBV4-1 and TRBJ2-1; D perhaps matches TRBD2 (6 bases). V lost 4 bases, J lost 4 bases, and 17 bases lay in between. The germline V gene encodes CDR1 MGHRA and CDR2 YSYEKL. The CDR3 runs 16 residues. The CDR3 sequence: CASSPTVGEAYNEQFF. The CDR3 DNA follows: TGCGCCAGCAGCCCCACGGTGGGGGAGGCGTACAATGAGCAGTTCTTC.

This clone came up once. This rearrangement joins TRBV29-1 to TRBJ2-7; TRBD1 agrees at 7 bases. The J segment lost 2 bases and the V segment lost 7 bases, leaving 8 bases of the junction unmatched. Germline loops: CDR1 SQVTM, CDR2 ANQGSEA. The CDR3 spans 13 residues. CDR3 residues: CSALGQAAYEQYF. The CDR3 nucleotides read TGCAGCGCTTTAGGACAGGCGGCCTACGAGCAGTACTTC.

The chain uses TRBV5-8 and TRBJ1-5, with 7 bases that match TRBD1. Trimming removed 4 bases from V and 1 base from J; junction bases left unmatched: 5. The CDR3 is 15 amino acids. Germline CDR1 and CDR2: SGHTS and YDEGEE. The CDR3 spells CASSLGQASNQPQHF. For the CDR3, the DNA is TGTGCCAGCAGCCTCGGACAGGCCAGCAATCAGCCCCAGCATTTT. Together with reference TRBV5-8 and TRBJ1-5, the CDR3 gives the full variable domain: EAGVTQSPTHLIKTRGQQATLRCSPISGHTSVYWYQQALGLGLQFLLWYDEGEERNRGNFPPRFSGRQFPNYSSELNVNALELEDSALYLCASSLGQASNQPQHFGDGTRLSIL.

The chain couples TRBV19 to TRBJ2-7; TRBD1 is a possible D gene (7 bases). The CDR3 contains 15 residues. Germline values: CDR1 LNHDA, CDR2 SQIVND (reference sequence). V was cut by 5 bases and J by 3 bases, with 17 bases left in between. The CDR3 sequence: CASSARGTDRYEQYF. CDR3 bases: TGTGCCAGTAGTGCCCGCGGGACAGACCGCTACGAGCAGTACTTC.